A single sample gave rise to the 20 T cell receptor beta chains below, sequenced in a study of control samples from healthy donors and cancer patients. Clones were read by immunoSEQ multiplex PCR, and TCRdb kept only the in-frame ones, dropping some. The data show over 70,000 clones, less than 90% seen once. The sequenced sample consisted of PBMCs. These receptors were collected from a woman aged 50 to 60 with colorectal cancer.

This clone appeared a single time. The rearrangement links TRBV6-2 or TRBV6-3 to TRBJ2-7; 9 nucleotides agree with TRBD1. The CDR3 sequence is 14 residues long. Germline V lookup: CDR1 MNHEY, CDR2 SVGEGT. The J segment lost 4 bases and the V segment lost 6 bases, leaving 7 bases of the junction unmatched. The CDR3 nucleotides read TGTGCCAGCAGCCCCGGGACAGGGTCGTACGAGCAGTACGTC. It is translated as CASSPGTGSYEQYV.

The J gene is TRBJ2-2, the V gene TRBV14; D gene unclear. This CDR3 is built from 14 residues. CDR1 and CDR2 from the germline V gene are SGHDN and FVKESK. V lost 1 base to trimming and J lost 4 bases, with 7 bases between them. The CDR3, as DNA: TGTGCCAGCAGCCAAGCCGGTCTCACCGGGGAGCTGTTTTTT. Residues: CASSQAGLTGELFF.

The chain couples TRBV5-1 to TRBJ2-7, with D possibly TRBD2 on 6 matching bases. Germline CDR1 reads SGHRS; CDR2 reads YFSETQ. V was shortened by 0 bases and J by 4 bases, with 8 bases between the two germline ends. This CDR3 region has 13 residues. The CDR3 spells CASSLVAGYEQYV. For the CDR3, the DNA is TGCGCCAGCAGCTTGGTGGCGGGGTACGAGCAGTACGTC.

This chain links TRBV10-2 with TRBJ2-2; D call uncertain. This CDR3 is 14 amino acids long. From germline, CDR1 is WSHSY and CDR2 SAAADI. Trimming left V 4 bases short and J 4 bases short, with 10 bases between. This CDR3 is CASSGAGTTGELFF. The CDR3 nucleotides read TGCGCCAGCAGTGGCGCAGGAACCACCGGGGAGCTGTTTTTT.

The chain is built from TRBV18 and TRBJ1-3, with D possibly being TRBD1 (6 bases). V lost 7 bases and J lost 4, with 23 bases in between. There are 17 residues in the CDR3. Germline CDR1 KGHSH, CDR2 LQKENI. The CDR3 DNA is TGTGCCAGCTTCCAGGAACAGGGATTAACAGAGGGAAACACCATATATTTT. Residues: CASFQEQGLTEGNTIYF.

V is TRBV6-5 and J is TRBJ2-4; D is ambiguous. The V gene lost 2 bases and the J gene lost 6 bases, with 2 bases spanning the gap. CDR1 MNHEY and CDR2 SVGAGI come from the germline V gene. This CDR3 has 11 residues. The CDR3 region is CASSYGNIQYF. For the CDR3, the DNA is TGTGCCAGCAGTTACGGAAACATTCAGTACTTC.

V usage is TRBV19 and J usage is TRBJ1-4; unclear D gene. The CDR3 has 16 residues. The germline V gene encodes CDR1 LNHDA and CDR2 SQIVND (reference sequence). V was cut by 6 bases and J by 2 bases, with 16 bases left in between. The DNA of the CDR3 is TGTGCCAGTAGCCCAGGCGGGAGGGTCACTAATGAAAAACTGTTTTTT. It translates to CASSPGGRVTNEKLFF. Full variable domain (remainder filled in from reference TRBV19 and TRBJ1-4): DGGITQSPKYLFRKEGQNVTLSCEQNLNHDAMYWYRQDPGQGLRLIYYSQIVNDFQKGDIAEGYSVSREKKESFPLTVTSAQKNPTAFYLCASSPGGRVTNEKLFFGSGTQLSVL.

This rearrangement joins TRBV5-5 to TRBJ1-2; D might be TRBD1 (5 bases). The CDR3 sequence is 14 residues long. Trimming pared 1 base from V and 7 bases from J, leaving 14 bases between. The germline V gene has CDR1 SGHKS and CDR2 YYEKEE (reference sequence). This CDR3 reads CASSLLIGARGYTF. CDR3 bases: TGTGCCAGCAGCTTGTTAATCGGGGCTCGTGGCTACACCTTC. The full variable domain, completed using reference TRBV5-5 and TRBJ1-2, is DAGVTQSPTHLIKTRGQQVTLRCSPISGHKSVSWYQQVLGQGPQFIFQYYEKEERGRGNFPDRFSARQFPNYSSELNVNALLLGDSALYLCASSLLIGARGYTFGSGTRLTVV.

The rearrangement joins TRBV7-3 to TRBJ1-1, with D possibly TRBD1 on 6 matching bases. The CDR3 is 14 amino acids. Looked up from germline, CDR1 is SGHTA and CDR2 is FQGTGA. V lost 4 bases and J lost 0, with 9 bases in between. CDR3 residues: CASSSGQLNTEAFF. The CDR3 coding sequence is TGTGCCAGCAGCTCAGGACAGTTGAACACTGAAGCTTTCTTT.

The rearrangement joins TRBV3-1 (or the pseudogene TRBV3-2) to TRBJ2-3, with D hard to call. This CDR3 is 13 amino acids long. Germline V gene data show CDR1 as LGHDT and CDR2 as YNNKEL (reference sequence). V was pared by 0 bases and J by 10 bases, with 11 bases between. This CDR3 reads CASSQDHSTSQYF. CDR3 DNA sequence: TGTGCCAGCAGCCAAGATCACAGCACATCGCAGTATTTT.

The table lists this clone with a few counts. J is TRBJ2-1 and V is TRBV6-2 or TRBV6-3; 13 nucleotides agree with TRBD2. This CDR3 is 16 amino acids long. The V segment lost 5 bases and the J segment 8 bases; nucleotides outside the gene matches: 9. Germline-derived CDR1 and CDR2 are MNHEY and SVGEGT. Written as DNA, the CDR3 is TGTGCCAGCAGTGTGACTTGGACTAGCGGGGGCGATGAGCAGTTCTTC. Amino acids: CASSVTWTSGGDEQFF.

This sequence joins TRBV5-6 and TRBJ1-2, with a possible D match to TRBD1 (5 bases). Germline V gene sequence: CDR1 SGHDT, CDR2 YYEEEE. This CDR3 is built from 16 residues. The V end lost 2 bases, the J end lost 8 bases, and 22 bases lay between the germline ends. The CDR3 DNA sequence: TGTGCCAGCAGCTTTGTTAGTGGGGGAGGCCGCCGCGGCTACACCTTC. It is translated as CASSFVSGGGRRGYTF.

This clone was counted at least ten times. The chain recombines TRBV5-6 with TRBJ1-3; D ambiguous. CDR3 length equals 14 residues. CDR1 is SGHDT and CDR2 is YYEEEE in the germline V gene. Trimming pared 7 bases from V and 3 bases from J, leaving 14 bases between. The CDR3 sequence: CASESRGYGNTIYF. As DNA, the CDR3 is TGTGCCAGCGAATCTCGAGGATATGGAAACACCATATATTTT.

The CDR3: CASSLEGGVRGYTF. The CDR3 coding sequence is TGTGCCAGCAGCTTAGAGGGCGGCGTGAGGGGCTACACCTTC. The rearrangement uses TRBV7-2 and TRBJ1-2, with unresolved D. V lost 1 base and J lost 8, with 14 bases in between. The CDR3 loop spans 14 amino acids. Germline V gene data show CDR1 as SGHTA and CDR2 as FQGNSA.

The CDR3, as DNA: TGTGCCAGCAGCTCGGGATGGCAAGAGACCCAGTACTTC. It encodes CASSSGWQETQYF. J is TRBJ2-5 and V is TRBV7-8; the D gene is possibly TRBD2 (5 bases). V dropped 4 bases and J dropped 2 bases, with 8 bases sitting between them. The CDR3 is 13 amino acids. Per germline, CDR1 SGHVS and CDR2 FQNEAQ.

The gene calls are TRBV6-5 and TRBJ2-7, with a tentative D call TRBD1 (6 bases). The CDR3 loop spans 14 amino acids. CDR1 is MNHEY, CDR2 SVGAGI, per germline. Trimming took 5 bases from V and 2 from J, leaving 13 bases between them. The CDR3 bases are TGTGCCAGCAGTCTCGCCCAGGGGACCTACGAGCAGTACGTC. Its translation is CASSLAQGTYEQYV.

The rearrangement uses TRBV6-2 or TRBV6-3 and TRBJ1-5, with D maybe TRBD1 (6 bases). Germline CDR1 reads MNHEY; CDR2 reads SVGEGT. The CDR3 length is 17 residues. With 6 bases removed from V and 2 bases from J, the gap between germline ends came to 20 bases. The CDR3 spells CASSRPQGNEGNQPQHF. The CDR3 nucleotides read TGTGCCAGCAGCCGCCCACAGGGAAATGAGGGCAATCAGCCCCAGCATTTT.

The chain joins TRBV7-2 to TRBJ2-2; perhaps TRBD2 as D (6 bases). Per germline, CDR1 SGHTA and CDR2 FQGNSA. The CDR3 extends over 16 amino acids. Trimming removed 7 bases at V and 0 bases at J, with 15 bases between. The CDR3 coding sequence is TGTGCCAGCAACCGCGGCGGGGCTGCGAACACCGGGGAGCTGTTTTTT. Translation gives CASNRGGAANTGELFF. The whole variable domain, remainder taken from reference TRBV7-2 and TRBJ2-2, is GAGVSQSPSNKVTEKGKDVELRCDPISGHTALYWYRQSLGQGLEFLIYFQGNSAPDKSGLPSDRFSAERTGGSVSTLTIQRTQQEDSAVYLCASNRGGAANTGELFFGEGSRLTVL.

This clone was picked up a small number of times. The CDR3 loop reads CASSPSRGSNQPQHF. The CDR3 DNA reads as TGTGCCAGCAGCCCTAGTCGAGGAAGCAATCAGCCCCAGCATTTT. The chain links TRBV7-2 to TRBJ1-5; D remains ambiguous. This CDR3 is 15 amino acids long. Trimming shortened V by 5 bases and J by 1 base, and 12 bases separated the two germline ends. The germline V gene has CDR1 SGHTA and CDR2 FQGNSA.

The V gene is TRBV10-3, the J gene TRBJ1-2; D is ambiguous. Trimming stripped 0 bases from V and 4 bases from J, with 3 bases between. The CDR3 length is 12 residues. Germline V lookup: CDR1 ENHRY, CDR2 SYGVKD. The CDR3 region has the DNA TGTGCCATCAGTGAGTCAACCTATGGCTACACCTTC. Residues: CAISESTYGYTF.